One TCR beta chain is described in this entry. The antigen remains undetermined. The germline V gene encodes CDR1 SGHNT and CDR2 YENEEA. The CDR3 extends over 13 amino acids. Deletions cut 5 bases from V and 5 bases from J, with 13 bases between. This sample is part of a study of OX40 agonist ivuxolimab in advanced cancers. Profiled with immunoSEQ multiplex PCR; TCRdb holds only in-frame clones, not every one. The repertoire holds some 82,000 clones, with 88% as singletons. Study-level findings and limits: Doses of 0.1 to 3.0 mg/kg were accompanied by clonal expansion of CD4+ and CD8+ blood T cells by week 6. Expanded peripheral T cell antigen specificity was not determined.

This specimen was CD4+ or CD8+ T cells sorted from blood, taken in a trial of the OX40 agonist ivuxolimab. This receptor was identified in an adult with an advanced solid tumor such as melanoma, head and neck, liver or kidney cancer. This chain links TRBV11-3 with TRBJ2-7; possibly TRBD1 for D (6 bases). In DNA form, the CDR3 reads TGTGCCAGCAGCGCCAGGACAGTCGACGAGCAGTACTTC. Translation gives CASSARTVDEQYF.